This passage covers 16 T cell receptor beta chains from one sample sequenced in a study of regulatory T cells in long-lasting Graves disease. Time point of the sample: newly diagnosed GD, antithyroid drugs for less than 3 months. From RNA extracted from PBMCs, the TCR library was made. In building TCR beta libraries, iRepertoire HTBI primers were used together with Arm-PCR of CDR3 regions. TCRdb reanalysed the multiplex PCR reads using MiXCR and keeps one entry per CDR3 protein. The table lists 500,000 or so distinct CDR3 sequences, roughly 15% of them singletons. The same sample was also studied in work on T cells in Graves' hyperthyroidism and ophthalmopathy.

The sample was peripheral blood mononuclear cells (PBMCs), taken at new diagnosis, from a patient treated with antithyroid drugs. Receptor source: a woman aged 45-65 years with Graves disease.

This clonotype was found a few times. The CDR3 here is CASSLGGQGVIQYF. DNA for the CDR3: TGTGCCAGCAGTTTAGGGGGACAGGGAGTCATTCAGTACTTC. The rearrangement links TRBV28 to TRBJ2-4; 9 nucleotides align to TRBD1. The CDR3 runs 14 residues. The V segment lost 2 bases and the J segment 9 bases; nucleotides outside the gene matches: 5. CDR1 MDHEN and CDR2 SYDVKM come from the germline V gene.

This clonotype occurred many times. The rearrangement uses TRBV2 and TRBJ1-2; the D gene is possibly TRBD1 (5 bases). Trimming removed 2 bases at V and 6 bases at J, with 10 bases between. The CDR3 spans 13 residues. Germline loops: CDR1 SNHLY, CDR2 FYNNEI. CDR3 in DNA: TGTGCCAGCAGTGAAAGCAGGGACGATGGCTACACCTTC. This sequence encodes CASSESRDDGYTF.

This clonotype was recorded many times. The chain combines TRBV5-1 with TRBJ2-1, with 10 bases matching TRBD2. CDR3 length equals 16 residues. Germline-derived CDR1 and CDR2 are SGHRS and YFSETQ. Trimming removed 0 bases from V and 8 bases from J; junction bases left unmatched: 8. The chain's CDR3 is CASSLDLAGVVDEQFF. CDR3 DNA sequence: TGCGCCAGCAGCTTGGACCTAGCGGGAGTTGTTGATGAGCAGTTCTTC. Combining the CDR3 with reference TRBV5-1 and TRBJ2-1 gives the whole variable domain KAGVTQTPRYLIKTRGQQVTLSCSPISGHRSVSWYQQTPGQGLQFLFEYFSETQRNKGNFPGRFSGRQFSNSRSEMNVSTLELGDSALYLCASSLDLAGVVDEQFFGPGTRLTVL.

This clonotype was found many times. CDR3 in amino acids: CASSFVPSISPISGEQFF. The CDR3 DNA sequence: TGTGCCAGCAGTTTTGTCCCTAGTATTAGTCCCATTAGCGGTGAGCAGTTCTTC. The chain employs TRBV27 and TRBJ2-1; D possibly corresponds to TRBD2 (6 bases). The germline V gene has CDR1 MNHEY and CDR2 SMNVEV (reference sequence). This CDR3 contains 18 residues. The V and J ends lost 3 bases and 9 bases respectively, with 27 bases between them.

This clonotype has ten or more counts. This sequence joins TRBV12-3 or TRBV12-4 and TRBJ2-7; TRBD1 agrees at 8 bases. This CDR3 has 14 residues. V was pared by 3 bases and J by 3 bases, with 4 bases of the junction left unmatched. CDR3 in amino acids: CASSLDRESYEQYF. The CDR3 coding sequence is TGTGCCAGCAGTTTGGACAGGGAAAGCTACGAGCAGTACTTC.

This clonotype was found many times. CDR3 amino acids: CASRLGQPWSGYGYTF. The DNA of the CDR3 is TGTGCCAGCAGACTCGGACAGCCTTGGTCCGGCTATGGCTACACCTTC. The chain couples TRBV12-3 or TRBV12-4 to TRBJ1-2, with a weak D call TRBD1 (6 bases). The CDR3 covers 16 residues. V lost 6 bases and J lost 4, with 21 bases in between.

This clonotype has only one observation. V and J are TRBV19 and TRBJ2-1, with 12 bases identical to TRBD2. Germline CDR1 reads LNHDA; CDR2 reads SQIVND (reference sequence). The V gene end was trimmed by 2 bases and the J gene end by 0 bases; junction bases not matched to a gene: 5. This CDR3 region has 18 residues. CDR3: CASSIRTSGTSSYNEQFF. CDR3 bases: TGTGCCAGTAGTATAAGGACTAGCGGGACTAGCTCCTACAATGAGCAGTTCTTC. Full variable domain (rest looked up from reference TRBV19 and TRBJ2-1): DGGITQSPKYLFRKEGQNVTLSCEQNLNHDAMYWYRQDPGQGLRLIYYSQIVNDFQKGDIAEGYSVSREKKESFPLTVTSAQKNPTAFYLCASSIRTSGTSSYNEQFFGPGTRLTVL.

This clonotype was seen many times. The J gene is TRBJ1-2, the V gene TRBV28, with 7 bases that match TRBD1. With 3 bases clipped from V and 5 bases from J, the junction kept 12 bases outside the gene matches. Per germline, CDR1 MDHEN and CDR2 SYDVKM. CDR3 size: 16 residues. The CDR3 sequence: CASSFPPDRARYGYTF. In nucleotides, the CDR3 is TGTGCCAGCAGTTTTCCCCCCGACAGGGCAAGATATGGCTACACCTTC.

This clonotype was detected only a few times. The CDR3 spells CAISPGLAGGGNEETQYF. CDR3 coding DNA: TGTGCCATCAGTCCCGGACTAGCGGGAGGAGGTAATGAAGAGACCCAGTACTTC. This chain uses TRBV10-3 with TRBJ2-5; 14 bases map to TRBD2. Per germline, CDR1 ENHRY and CDR2 SYGVKD. Trimming took 5 bases from V and 3 from J; bases not matched to a gene: 11. There are 18 residues in the CDR3.

The CDR3 coding sequence is TGTGCCAGCAGTATAGCGCCTGGGTTGGGCTATGGCTACACCTTC. It codes for CASSIAPGLGYGYTF. The rearrangement joins TRBV28 to TRBJ1-2; D is unresolved. The CDR3 contains 15 residues. The ends were cut back, 5 bases at V and 4 bases at J, with 17 bases in the middle. CDR1 MDHEN and CDR2 SYDVKM come from the germline V gene.

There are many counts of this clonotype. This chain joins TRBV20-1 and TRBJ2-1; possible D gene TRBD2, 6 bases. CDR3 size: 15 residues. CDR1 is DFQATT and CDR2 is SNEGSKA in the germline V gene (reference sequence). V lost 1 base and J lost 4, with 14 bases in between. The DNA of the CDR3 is TGCAGTGCTAGAGTTCTCCGGGAGTGGTACAATGAGCAGTTCTTC. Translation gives CSARVLREWYNEQFF.

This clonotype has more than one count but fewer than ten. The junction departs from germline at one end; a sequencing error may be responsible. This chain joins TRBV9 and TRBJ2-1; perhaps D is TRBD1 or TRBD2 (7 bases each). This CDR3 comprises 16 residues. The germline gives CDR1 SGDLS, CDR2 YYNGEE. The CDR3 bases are TGTGCCGGCAGCTCCCAACCTAGCGCAGGGGGGGGCTGGCAGTTCTTC. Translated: CAGSSQPSAGGGWQFF.

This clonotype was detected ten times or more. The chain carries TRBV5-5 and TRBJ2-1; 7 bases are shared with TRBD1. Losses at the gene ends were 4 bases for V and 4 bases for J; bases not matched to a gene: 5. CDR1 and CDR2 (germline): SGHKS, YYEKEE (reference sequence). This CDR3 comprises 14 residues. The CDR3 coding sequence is TGTGCCAGCAGCGTGGGACAGTCTTACAATGAGCAGTTCTTC. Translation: CASSVGQSYNEQFF.

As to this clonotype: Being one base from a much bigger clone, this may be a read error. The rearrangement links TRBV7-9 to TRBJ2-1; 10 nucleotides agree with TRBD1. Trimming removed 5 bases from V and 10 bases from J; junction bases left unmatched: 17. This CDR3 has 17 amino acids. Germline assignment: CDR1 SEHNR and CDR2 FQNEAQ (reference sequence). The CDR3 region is CASSPTPGQGTRGEQFF. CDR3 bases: TGTGCCAGCAGCCCCACTCCGGGACAGGGGACTCGGGGCGAGCAGTTCTTC. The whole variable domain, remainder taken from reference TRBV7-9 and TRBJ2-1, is DTGVSQNPRHKITKRGQNVTFRCDPISEHNRLYWYRQTLGQGPEFLTYFQNEAQLEKSRLLSDRFSAERPKGSFSTLEIQRTEQGDSAMYLCASSPTPGQGTRGEQFFGPGTRLTVL.

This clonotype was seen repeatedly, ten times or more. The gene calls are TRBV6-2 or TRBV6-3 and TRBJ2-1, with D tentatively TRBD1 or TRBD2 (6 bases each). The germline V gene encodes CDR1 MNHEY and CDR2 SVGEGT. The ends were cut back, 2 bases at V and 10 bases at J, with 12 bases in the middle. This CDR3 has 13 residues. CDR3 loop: CASSYQAGQEQFF. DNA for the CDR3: TGTGCCAGCAGTTACCAGGCGGGACAAGAGCAGTTCTTC.

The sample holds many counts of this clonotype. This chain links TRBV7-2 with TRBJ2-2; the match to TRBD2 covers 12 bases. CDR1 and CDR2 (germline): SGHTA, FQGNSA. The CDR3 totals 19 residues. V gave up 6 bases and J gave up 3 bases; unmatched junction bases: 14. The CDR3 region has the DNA TGTGCCAGCAGTTCCTTACCCCCTCTAGCGGGAGGGGACACCGGGGAGCTGTTTTTT. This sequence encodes CASSSLPPLAGGDTGELFF.